This passage covers 22 T cell receptor beta chains from one sample sequenced in a study of shared clonotypes between healthy human individuals. This table comes from immunoSEQ multiplex PCR, and its TCRdb copy is limited to in-frame clones, with some not included. This sample has around 510,000 clones, with around 80% found just once. What was sequenced was PBMCs. These receptors were obtained from a woman aged 40 to 49 in good health. Some clones in this sample may be carry-over from other donors' samples.

The chain uses TRBV9 and TRBJ2-3; D uncertain. The CDR3 totals 15 residues. In germline, CDR1 is SGDLS, CDR2 YYNGEE. Trimming stripped 0 bases from V and 6 bases from J, with 14 bases between. CDR3 sequence (DNA): TGTGCCAGCAGCGTAGACGGGTGGACCAAGGATACGCAGTATTTT. Encoded protein: CASSVDGWTKDTQYF.

This clone was seen only a few times. The chain combines TRBV7-3 with TRBJ2-3; D perhaps matches TRBD1 (6 bases). V was clipped by 5 bases and J by 3 bases, with 9 bases between them. CDR3 size: 13 residues. CDR1 SGHTA and CDR2 FQGTGA come from the germline V gene. DNA for the CDR3: TGTGCCAGCAGCGAACAGGGTACAGATACGCAGTATTTT. Translated, it gives CASSEQGTDTQYF.

This sequence joins TRBV4-2 and TRBJ2-5; 8 bases are a match to TRBD1. The J call may be faulty, since TRBJ2-7 better matches the DNA end. CDR1 is LGHNA, CDR2 YNFKEQ, per germline. This CDR3 contains 14 residues. CDR3 nucleotides: TGTGCCAGCAGCCAAGATGACAGGGGTGACGAGCAGTACTTC. This codes for CASSQDDRGDEQYF.

There are a few counts of this clone. The chain links TRBV29-1 to TRBJ2-7; no definite D call. The CDR3 is made up of 12 amino acids. Germline V gives CDR1 SQVTM, CDR2 ANQGSEA. Trimming took off 8 bases at V and 7 bases at J, with 18 bases between the two ends. The CDR3 DNA follows: TGCAGCTTTTGGGATATCGTCGGGGAGCAGTACTTC. Protein sequence: CSFWDIVGEQYF.

This rearrangement joins TRBV5-1 to TRBJ2-5; 7 bases fit TRBD1. The V and J ends lost 6 bases and 3 bases, in that order; junction bases with no gene match: 5. The germline gives CDR1 SGHRS, CDR2 YFSETQ. This CDR3 is built from 13 residues. This chain's CDR3 is CASTLGTEETQYF. As DNA, the CDR3 is TGCGCCAGCACCCTCGGGACAGAAGAGACCCAGTACTTC.

Here the CDR3 reads CASSPRGYNEQFF. CDR3 bases: TGTGCCAGCAGCCCGCGGGGCTACAATGAGCAGTTCTTC. The J gene is TRBJ2-1, the V gene TRBV9; tentatively, D is TRBD2 (6 bases). V lost 4 bases, J lost 3 bases, and 8 bases lay in between. Germline loops: CDR1 SGDLS, CDR2 YYNGEE. The CDR3 sequence is 13 residues long.

A note on this clone: A read error likely explains this, since a far larger clone differs by one base. Other nucleotide sequences from this sample produce the same CDR3. This chain links TRBV18 with TRBJ2-7, with D uncertain. This CDR3 has 14 residues. V lost 3 bases and J 2 bases, leaving 11 bases between the germline ends. Germline V gene lookup returns CDR1 KGHSH and CDR2 LQKENI. In nucleotides, the CDR3 is TGTGCCAGCTCACCTATAGCAGGAGCCTACGAGCAGTACTTC. Amino acids: CASSPIAGAYEQYF.

The chain recombines TRBV5-6 with TRBJ1-2, with TRBD1 matching 12 bases. The CDR3 totals 15 residues. The J segment lost 8 bases and the V segment lost 3 bases, leaving 8 bases of the junction unmatched. Germline V gene data show CDR1 as SGHDT and CDR2 as YYEEEE. CDR3 loop: CASSSLGQGAGGYTF. The CDR3 DNA is TGTGCCAGCAGCTCACTGGGACAGGGGGCCGGAGGCTACACCTTC.

This sequence joins TRBV7-9 and TRBJ1-3; D may be TRBD1 (5 bases). Germline-derived CDR1 and CDR2 are SEHNR and FQNEAQ (reference sequence). V lost 6 bases and J 0 bases, leaving 9 bases between the germline ends. This CDR3 comprises 14 residues. CDR3 protein: CASRQQVSGNTIYF. CDR3 nucleotides: TGTGCCAGCAGGCAACAGGTCTCTGGAAACACCATATATTTT.

The rearrangement joins TRBV28 to TRBJ1-4; 8 nucleotides agree with TRBD1. Germline lookup yields CDR1 MDHEN and CDR2 SYDVKM. The CDR3 has 15 amino acids. V lost 5 bases to trimming and J lost 10 bases; unmatched junction nucleotides: 12. The CDR3 sequence is CASSARGQGLVKLFF. The DNA for the CDR3 is TGTGCCAGCAGTGCCCGAGGACAGGGACTCGTAAAACTGTTTTTT.

This clone was recorded once. This chain joins TRBV11-3 and TRBJ2-1; D call uncertain. Germline loops: CDR1 SGHNT, CDR2 YENEEA. This CDR3 region has 16 residues. Trimming left V 0 bases short and J 0 bases short, with 9 bases between. DNA of the CDR3: TGTGCCAGCAGCTTAGACTCCTCTAGCTCCTACAATGAGCAGTTCTTC. Translated: CASSLDSSSSYNEQFF.

This clone was picked up one time. The gene calls are TRBV2 and TRBJ2-3; D is unclear. The CDR3 contains 15 residues. Germline V gives CDR1 SNHLY, CDR2 FYNNEI. The V end was cut by 5 bases, the J end by 0 bases, with 12 bases between. Here the CDR3 reads CASSLRLASTDTQYF. In nucleotides, the CDR3 is TGTGCCAGCAGTCTCAGGTTAGCTAGCACAGATACGCAGTATTTT.

V gene TRBV10-3 combines with J gene TRBJ1-1; the D is unclear. The CDR3 loop spans 14 amino acids. Germline CDR1 reads ENHRY; CDR2 reads SYGVKD. V gave up 6 bases and J gave up 6 bases, with 17 bases separating them. The CDR3 protein is CAIRSAGSAPEAFF. The CDR3 region has the DNA TGTGCCATCAGGTCCGCGGGGTCCGCCCCTGAAGCTTTCTTT.

The chain employs TRBV28 and TRBJ1-1, with D unresolved. Germline CDR1 MDHEN, CDR2 SYDVKM. The germline V and J ends were trimmed by 6 bases and 1 base, with 9 bases remaining between them. The CDR3 has 13 residues. CDR3 DNA sequence: TGTGCCAGCAGAGGCACGAAGAACACTGAAGCTTTCTTT. Protein product: CASRGTKNTEAFF.

The CDR3 DNA reads TGCGCCAGCAGCCAAATGGACAGGGAGATCTACGAGCAGTACTTC. This translates into CASSQMDREIYEQYF. J is TRBJ2-7 and V is TRBV4-1; 8 nucleotides match TRBD1. Germline-derived CDR1 and CDR2 are MGHRA and YSYEKL. V lost 2 bases, J lost 3 bases, and 6 bases stayed unmatched. The CDR3 has 15 residues.

The V gene is TRBV28, the J gene TRBJ2-2; D uncertain. This CDR3 has 13 residues. V was pared by 5 bases and J by 7 bases, with 11 bases between. The germline CDR1 and CDR2 sequences are MDHEN and SYDVKM. The DNA of the CDR3 is TGTGCCAGCAGTCCCTCAGGTCTCGGGGAGCTGTTTTTT. It specifies CASSPSGLGELFF.

The chain employs TRBV10-3 and TRBJ2-4; either TRBD1 or TRBD2 may supply D (5 bases each). The CDR3 consists of 14 residues. The germline V gene has CDR1 ENHRY and CDR2 SYGVKD. V shed 0 bases and J shed 6 bases, with 9 bases lying between them. The CDR3 coding sequence is TGTGCCATCAGTGAGTCGGCAGGGAGAAACATTCAGTACTTC. It yields the protein CAISESAGRNIQYF.

The genes are TRBV19 and TRBJ2-1, with 7 bases that match TRBD2. CDR3 size: 16 residues. Germline V CDR1 and CDR2: LNHDA, SQIVND (reference sequence). V gave up 0 bases and J gave up 3 bases; unmatched junction bases: 5. The CDR3 loop reads CASSIEGGRGYNEQFF. CDR3 DNA: TGTGCCAGTAGTATAGAGGGCGGGAGAGGCTACAATGAGCAGTTCTTC.

The chain links TRBV9 to TRBJ2-3; D gene ambiguous. V shed 4 bases and J shed 2 bases, with 11 bases lying between them. CDR3 length equals 14 residues. Germline CDR1 reads SGDLS; CDR2 reads YYNGEE. The CDR3 loop is CASSLTDFTDTQYF. DNA of the CDR3: TGTGCCAGCAGCTTGACGGATTTCACAGATACGCAGTATTTT.

The genes are TRBV28 and TRBJ1-4; maybe TRBD1 (5 bases). The ends were cut back, 5 bases at V and 0 bases at J, with 16 bases in the middle. The CDR3 runs to 17 residues. CDR1 and CDR2 (germline): MDHEN, SYDVKM. The CDR3 DNA sequence: TGTGCCAGCAGTCCAGGCCGACAGTTTGCAACTAATGAAAAACTGTTTTTT. Its protein is CASSPGRQFATNEKLFF.

This chain uses TRBV4-1 with TRBJ2-5; TRBD2 is a possible D gene (5 bases). The CDR3 loop spans 16 amino acids. Trimming took off 4 bases at V and 5 bases at J, with 20 bases between the two ends. The V gene's germline CDR1 is MGHRA and CDR2 YSYEKL. The CDR3, as DNA: TGCGCCAGCAGCCGGGAGAGCGGAATCCTTGTGGAGACCCAGTACTTC. Translating it yields CASSRESGILVETQYF.

The chain recombines TRBV6-5 with TRBJ1-4; tentative D call: TRBD1 (6 bases). Germline assignment: CDR1 MNHEY and CDR2 SVGAGI. V lost 2 bases and J 4 bases, leaving 11 bases between the germline ends. This CDR3 has 15 amino acids. CDR3 nucleotide sequence: TGTGCCAGCAGTTACAGGACAGATGGTAATGAAAAACTGTTTTTT. As protein: CASSYRTDGNEKLFF.